This T cell receptor beta chain is from a study of blood T cells in healthy people across ages. Each donor was a healthy Caucasian individual from Russia, aged roughly 6 to 100. Together with a sample-barcoded 5' primer, a J-beta primer mix was included in a second PCR lasting about 6 to 11 cycles. TCRdb re-analysed the 5' RACE reads in MiXCR, keeping a single row per CDR3 protein. The sample has around 1,500,000 distinct CDR3 sequences; about 40% are singletons. Whole-study results and caveats: Leaving the PBMCs unsorted stopped any conclusive comparison of naive versus antigen-experienced cells. Estimates drawn from one million T cells were deemed to understate diversity.

As concerns this clonotype: Its antigen is unidentified. One junction end does not reproduce the germline sequence, and a read error may be involved.

This sequence was found in a woman aged 18-29 years in good health. Sequenced sample: blood.

The CDR3 reads CASSPPTGQGAYEQYF. The CDR3 bases are TGTGCCAGCTCGCCACCGACGGGACAGGGAGCCTACGAGCAGTACTTC. This rearrangement joins TRBV18 to TRBJ2-7; 9 bases map to TRBD1. This CDR3 has 16 amino acids. CDR1 is KGHSH, CDR2 LQKENI, per germline. The full variable domain, in which reference TRBV18 and TRBJ2-7 provide the parts outside the CDR3, is NAGVMQNPRHLVRRRGQEARLRCSPMKGHSHVYWYRQLPEEGLKFMVYLQKENIIDESGMPKERFSAEFPKEGPSILRIQQVVRGDSAAYFCASSPPTGQGAYEQYFGPGTRLTVT.